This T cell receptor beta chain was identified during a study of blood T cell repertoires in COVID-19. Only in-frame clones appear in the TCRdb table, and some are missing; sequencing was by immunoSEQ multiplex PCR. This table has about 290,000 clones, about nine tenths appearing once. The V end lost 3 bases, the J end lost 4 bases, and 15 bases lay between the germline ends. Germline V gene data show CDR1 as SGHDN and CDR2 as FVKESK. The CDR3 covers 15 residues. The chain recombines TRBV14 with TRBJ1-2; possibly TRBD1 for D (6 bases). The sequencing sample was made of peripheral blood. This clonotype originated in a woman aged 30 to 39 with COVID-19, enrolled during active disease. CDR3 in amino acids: CASSQRGSPVYGYTF. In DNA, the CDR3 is TGTGCCAGCAGCCAGAGGGGGAGCCCAGTCTATGGCTACACCTTC.